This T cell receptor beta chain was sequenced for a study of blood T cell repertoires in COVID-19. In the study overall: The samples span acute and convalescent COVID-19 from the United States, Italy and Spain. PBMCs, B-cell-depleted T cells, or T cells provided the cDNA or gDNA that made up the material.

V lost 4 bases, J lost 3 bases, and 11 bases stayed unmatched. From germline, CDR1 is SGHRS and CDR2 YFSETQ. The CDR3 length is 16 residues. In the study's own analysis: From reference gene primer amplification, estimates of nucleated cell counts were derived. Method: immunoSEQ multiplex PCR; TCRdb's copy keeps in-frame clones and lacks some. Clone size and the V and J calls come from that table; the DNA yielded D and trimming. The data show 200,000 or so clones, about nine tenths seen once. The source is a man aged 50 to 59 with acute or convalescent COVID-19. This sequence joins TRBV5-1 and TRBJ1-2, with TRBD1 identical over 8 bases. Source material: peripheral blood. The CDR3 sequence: CASSPRNRGLDYGYTF. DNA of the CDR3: TGCGCCAGCAGCCCGCGAAACAGGGGGTTGGACTATGGCTACACCTTC.